This entry features one T cell receptor beta chain sequence. What it recognizes is unknown. This record comes from a study of CXCR3-negative and CXCR3-positive naive CD8 T cells. Findings of the study overall: CXCR3-expressing naive cells carried TRB CDR3s more hydrophobic than those of CXCR3-negative naive cells. Similar TRBV-TRBJ usage was seen in naive cells (both CXCR3-negative and CXCR3-positive), but memory cells differed. Cryopreserved cells showed partially decreased CXCR3 expression, and most assays used fresh PBMCs.

Germline CDR1 and CDR2: MDHEN and SYDVKM. The CDR3 length is 15 residues. Libraries of TRB cDNA were made by 5' RACE and carried UMIs. TCRdb processed the 5' RACE reads again and assigns one entry to each CDR3 protein, with no DNA. The sample table includes around 63,000 distinct CDR3 sequences. Subsets of CD8+ T cells were each sorted in triplicate at 300,000 cells apiece. CD45RO-CCR7+CD27+CD95- marked naive CD8+ T cells. Sequenced: naive CXCR3+ CD8+ T cells from blood. Stated subset: CD45RO-CCR7+CD27+CD95- naive CD8+ T cells expressing CXCR3 (TNR3+). The origin of this receptor is a human donor in good health. Some clones in this sample may be carry-over from other donors' samples. V gene TRBV28 combines with J gene TRBJ2-1; TCRdb returns TRBD1, unconfirmable since there is no DNA. The CDR3 is CASSWGGELYNEQFF.